The source of this T cell receptor (beta chain) is a study of blood T cell repertoires in COVID-19. The CDR3 is made up of 13 amino acids. Trimming shortened V by 1 base and J by 4 bases, and 7 bases separated the two germline ends. Assay: immunoSEQ multiplex PCR; the TCRdb copy retains only in-frame clones and omits some. Among 35,000 to 55,000 clones listed, roughly 84% were seen once. This chain uses TRBV12-3 or TRBV12-4 with TRBJ1-1; the D gene is possibly TRBD1 (5 bases). The TCR sequence derives from a woman aged 70-85 years with acute or convalescent COVID-19. Sequences were obtained from peripheral blood. The DNA for the CDR3 is TGTGCCAGCAGTTTAGGGGGCAGCACTGAAGCTTTCTTT. Its protein product is CASSLGGSTEAFF.